Listed here are 23 T cell receptor beta chains from one sample, sequenced in a study of identical twins. TCRdb reprocessed the 5' RACE reads with MiXCR, giving one entry per CDR3 protein. The sample has 1.5 million or so distinct CDR3 sequences; under 35% are singletons. Sequencing was carried out using cord blood. The receptor set was obtained from a newborn girl in good health.

The CDR3: CASSRDPGQLNTEAFF. The CDR3 nucleotides read TGCGCCAGCAGCCGAGATCCGGGACAACTAAACACTGAAGCTTTCTTT. The genes are TRBV5-1 and TRBJ1-1; TRBD1 is a possible D gene (6 bases). V gave up 4 bases and J gave up 2 bases, with 18 bases separating them. The germline CDR1 and CDR2 sequences are SGHRS and YFSETQ. The CDR3 contains 16 residues.

This clonotype was seen only once. The chain carries TRBV20-1 and TRBJ2-5; no clear D. The DNA end is a closer match to TRBJ2-7, so the J assignment may be wrong. The CDR3 totals 14 residues. Germline assignment: CDR1 DFQATT and CDR2 SNEGSKA (reference sequence). Here the CDR3 DNA reads TGCAGTGCCGCAACCCCGGTCCCCTTCCACGAGCAGTACTTC. The encoded protein is CSAATPVPFHEQYF.

This clonotype appeared a single time. The chain joins TRBV9 to TRBJ2-7; TRBD2 matches at 8 bases. Trimming removed 0 bases from V and 3 bases from J; junction bases left unmatched: 11. The germline gives CDR1 SGDLS, CDR2 YYNGEE. The CDR3 spans 17 residues. CDR3 loop: CASSVDGRTSRIYEQYF. Here the CDR3 DNA reads TGTGCCAGCAGCGTAGACGGTCGGACTAGCAGGATCTACGAGCAGTACTTC.

In this sample, this clonotype turned up a few times. This chain links TRBV2 with TRBJ2-1, with 8 bases identical to TRBD2. There are 16 residues in the CDR3. Germline V gene sequence: CDR1 SNHLY, CDR2 FYNNEI. With 5 bases clipped from V and 6 bases from J, the junction kept 12 bases outside the gene matches. CDR3 amino acids: CASSYRRSGSGNEQFF. CDR3 DNA: TGTGCCAGCAGTTATAGAAGAAGCGGGAGTGGCAATGAGCAGTTCTTC.

CDR3 amino acids: CASRTFKEGNQPQHF. The CDR3 DNA reads TGTGCCAGCAGAACATTCAAAGAGGGCAATCAGCCCCAGCATTTT. The chain couples TRBV6-1 to TRBJ1-5; D remains ambiguous. Per the germline V gene, CDR1 is MNHNS and CDR2 is SASEGT. The length of the CDR3 is 15 residues. The V and J ends lost 6 bases and 2 bases respectively, with 14 bases between them.

The rearrangement links TRBV27 to TRBJ2-3; D not certain. Trimming took 8 bases from V and 4 from J, leaving 22 bases between them. CDR1 and CDR2 (germline): MNHEY, SMNVEV (reference sequence). The CDR3 totals 16 residues. The CDR3 spells CASRGSRVLGADTQYF. DNA of the CDR3: TGTGCCAGCCGTGGTTCACGGGTCCTAGGCGCAGATACGCAGTATTTT.

The rearrangement uses TRBV19 and TRBJ2-3, with a tentative D call TRBD2 (7 bases). Trimming removed 7 bases at V and 2 bases at J, with 13 bases between. Germline lookup yields CDR1 LNHDA and CDR2 SQIVND (reference sequence). The CDR3 sequence is 14 residues long. Here the CDR3 reads CASTKGGPTDTQYF. Here the CDR3 DNA reads TGTGCCAGTACCAAGGGGGGGCCCACAGATACGCAGTATTTT.

The V and J genes are TRBV15 and TRBJ2-7; D uncertain. V lost 5 bases and J 0 bases, leaving 17 bases between the germline ends. Germline V gives CDR1 LNHNV, CDR2 YYDKDF (reference sequence). This CDR3 has 16 residues. The CDR3 sequence is CATSWGGRRHSYEQYF. The CDR3 DNA follows: TGTGCCACCAGCTGGGGTGGACGGCGGCACTCCTACGAGCAGTACTTC. Full variable domain (outside the CDR3, taken from reference TRBV15 and TRBJ2-7): DAMVIQNPRYQVTQFGKPVTLSCSQTLNHNVMYWYQQKSSQAPKLLFHYYDKDFNNEADTPDNFQSRRPNTSFCFLDIRSPGLGDTAMYLCATSWGGRRHSYEQYFGPGTRLTVT.

This sequence joins TRBV3-1 and TRBJ1-1; D may be TRBD1 (6 bases). This CDR3 has 16 amino acids. The germline V gene has CDR1 LGHDT and CDR2 YNNKEL (reference sequence). Trimming left V 1 base short and J 0 bases short, with 12 bases between. CDR3 nucleotides: TGTGCCAGCAGCCAAGGGCCCAGGGGCCTGAACACTGAAGCTTTCTTT. Protein sequence: CASSQGPRGLNTEAFF.

The gene calls are TRBV3-1 and TRBJ2-1, with 7 bases that match TRBD1. CDR1 is LGHDT and CDR2 is YNNKEL in the germline V gene (reference sequence). The trim removed 4 bases at V and 3 bases at J, leaving 12 bases unmatched. The CDR3 is 17 residues long. The CDR3 coding sequence is TGTGCCAGCAGCCGAAGTATTCGGGACAGCGGCTACAATGAGCAGTTCTTC. Residues: CASSRSIRDSGYNEQFF.

This clonotype was recorded a few times. The chain recombines TRBV13 with TRBJ2-5; the D is unclear. The DNA end is more similar to TRBJ2-7, so the J call may be wrong. Per germline, CDR1 PRHDT and CDR2 FYEKMQ (reference sequence). CDR3 length: 13 residues. CDR3 sequence reads: CASSFSQAYEQYF. As DNA, the CDR3 is TGTGCCAGCAGCTTCAGTCAGGCCTACGAGCAGTACTTC.

The V gene is TRBV20-1, the J gene TRBJ1-4, with unresolved D. Germline values: CDR1 DFQATT, CDR2 SNEGSKA (reference sequence). Trimming took 6 bases from V and 8 from J, leaving 13 bases between them. There are 12 residues in the CDR3. The CDR3 region is CSAAGSREKLFF. The CDR3 coding sequence is TGCAGTGCAGCCGGGTCCAGAGAAAAACTGTTTTTT.

This clonotype occurred once. A read error may account for a junction end that differs from germline. J is TRBJ2-3 and V is TRBV2; TRBD2 aligns across 10 bases. The V gene's germline CDR1 is SNHLY and CDR2 FYNNEI. This CDR3 is 16 amino acids long. The CDR3 nucleotides read TGTGCCAGCAGTGAATGGGCTAGCGGGAGCACAGACACGCAGTATTTT. Its protein product is CASSEWASGSTDTQYF.

The V gene is TRBV5-1, the J gene TRBJ2-5; the D gene is possibly TRBD1 (6 bases). Germline V CDR1 and CDR2: SGHRS, YFSETQ. V shed 4 bases and J shed 5 bases, with 15 bases lying between them. CDR3 length equals 14 residues. Written as DNA, the CDR3 is TGCGCCAGCAGCCTAGGGGACATGGAGGAGACCCAGTACTTC. Translated, it gives CASSLGDMEETQYF.

This clonotype was seen ten or more times. The gene calls are TRBV12-3 or TRBV12-4 and TRBJ2-7, with 9 bases lining up with TRBD2. This CDR3 region has 13 residues. V gave up 6 bases and J gave up 5 bases; unmatched junction bases: 5. In DNA, the CDR3 is TGTGCCAGCAGACTAGCGGGTGGGAACGAGCAGTACTTC. Encoded protein: CASRLAGGNEQYF.

In its sample, this clonotype was seen a few times. This sequence joins TRBV20-1 and TRBJ1-6; D is unclear. The CDR3 length is 15 residues. Germline CDR1 DFQATT, CDR2 SNEGSKA (reference sequence). V lost 0 bases to trimming and J lost 7 bases, with 13 bases between them. The CDR3, as DNA: TGCAGTGCTAGAGACCCGGACGGACTAAATTCACCCCTCCACTTT. This translates into CSARDPDGLNSPLHF.

This chain uses TRBV5-1 with TRBJ2-3, with a possible D match to TRBD2 (6 bases). The CDR3 has 14 residues. V lost 0 bases and J lost 7, with 12 bases in between. In germline, CDR1 is SGHRS, CDR2 YFSETQ. CDR3 in amino acids: CASSLGLEGNTQYF. In DNA, the CDR3 is TGCGCCAGCAGCTTGGGACTAGAAGGTAATACGCAGTATTTT.

The chain links TRBV19 to TRBJ1-5; no firm D call. The CDR3 has 16 residues. V shed 3 bases and J shed 0 bases, with 12 bases lying between them. Germline V gene sequence: CDR1 LNHDA, CDR2 SQIVND (reference sequence). The CDR3 sequence: CASSIVEYYSNQPQHF. CDR3 DNA sequence: TGTGCCAGTAGTATCGTGGAGTACTATAGCAATCAGCCCCAGCATTTT. The full variable domain, in which reference TRBV19 and TRBJ1-5 provide the parts outside the CDR3, is DGGITQSPKYLFRKEGQNVTLSCEQNLNHDAMYWYRQDPGQGLRLIYYSQIVNDFQKGDIAEGYSVSREKKESFPLTVTSAQKNPTAFYLCASSIVEYYSNQPQHFGDGTRLSIL.

This clonotype has only a few counts. The V gene is TRBV20-1, the J gene TRBJ1-1, with D possibly being TRBD1 (6 bases). Germline V gene data show CDR1 as DFQATT and CDR2 as SNEGSKA (reference sequence). The CDR3 spans 12 residues. Trimming removed 3 bases at V and 4 bases at J, with 9 bases between. This chain's CDR3 is CSARGGPTEAFF. In DNA, the CDR3 is TGCAGTGCTAGGGGGGGGCCCACTGAAGCTTTCTTT.

This chain connects TRBV3-1 to TRBJ1-2; tentative D call: TRBD1 (5 bases). The germline CDR1 and CDR2 sequences are LGHDT and YNNKEL (reference sequence). The V gene lost 1 base and the J gene lost 2 bases, with 11 bases spanning the gap. There are 15 residues in the CDR3. CDR3 loop: CASSQVRGLNYGYTF. The DNA for the CDR3 is TGTGCCAGCAGCCAAGTAAGGGGCCTGAACTATGGCTACACCTTC.

This clonotype was counted ten times or more. This chain uses TRBV11-2 with TRBJ2-3; the match to TRBD2 covers 8 bases. The CDR3 length is 16 residues. With 5 bases clipped from V and 2 bases from J, the junction kept 9 bases outside the gene matches. Germline loops: CDR1 SGHAT, CDR2 FQNNGV. The CDR3 nucleotides are TGTGCCAGCAGCCTCGTAGCGGGAACCGCCACAGATACGCAGTATTTT. It encodes CASSLVAGTATDTQYF.

A remark on this clonotype: The germline gene is not matched at one end of the junction; a read error may be the cause. The chain uses TRBV4-1 and TRBJ2-1; D is unresolved. The germline gives CDR1 MGHRA, CDR2 YSYEKL. The CDR3 consists of 12 residues. The CDR3 reads CAGSQDRLEQFF. CDR3 sequence (DNA): TGCGCCGGCAGCCAAGACCGGCTTGAGCAGTTCTTC.

This clonotype showed up just a few times. The chain joins TRBV10-3 to TRBJ2-7; D perhaps matches TRBD2 (6 bases). V gave up 0 bases and J gave up 0 bases, with 12 bases separating them. Per the germline V gene, CDR1 is ENHRY and CDR2 is SYGVKD. The length of the CDR3 is 16 residues. CDR3 in amino acids: CAISESGGFSSYEQYF. The DNA of the CDR3 is TGTGCCATCAGTGAGTCTGGGGGGTTTAGCTCCTACGAGCAGTACTTC.